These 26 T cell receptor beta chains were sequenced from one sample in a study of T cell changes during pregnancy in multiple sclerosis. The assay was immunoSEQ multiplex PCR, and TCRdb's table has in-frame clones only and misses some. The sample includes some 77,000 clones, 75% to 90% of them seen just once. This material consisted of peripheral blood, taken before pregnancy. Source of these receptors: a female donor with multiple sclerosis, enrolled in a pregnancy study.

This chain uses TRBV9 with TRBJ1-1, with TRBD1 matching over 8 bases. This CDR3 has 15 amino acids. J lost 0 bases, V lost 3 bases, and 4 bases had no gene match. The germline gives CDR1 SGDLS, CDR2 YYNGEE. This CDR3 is CASSGQGSMNTEAFF. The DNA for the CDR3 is TGTGCCAGCAGCGGACAGGGGAGTATGAACACTGAAGCTTTCTTT.

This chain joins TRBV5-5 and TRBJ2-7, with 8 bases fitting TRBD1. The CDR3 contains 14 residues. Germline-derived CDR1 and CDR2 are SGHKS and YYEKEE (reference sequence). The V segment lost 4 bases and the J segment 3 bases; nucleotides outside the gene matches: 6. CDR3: CASSPGQANYEQYF. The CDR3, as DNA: TGTGCCAGCAGCCCGGGACAGGCAAACTACGAGCAGTACTTC.

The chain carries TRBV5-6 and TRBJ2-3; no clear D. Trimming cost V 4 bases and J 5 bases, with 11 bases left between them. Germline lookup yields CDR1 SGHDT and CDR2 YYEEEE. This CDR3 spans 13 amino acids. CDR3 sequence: CASSLIEVDTQYF. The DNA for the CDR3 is TGTGCCAGCAGCCTGATCGAGGTAGATACGCAGTATTTT. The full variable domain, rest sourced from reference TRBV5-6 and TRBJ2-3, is DAGVTQSPTHLIKTRGQQVTLRCSPKSGHDTVSWYQQALGQGPQFIFQYYEEEERQRGNFPDRFSGHQFPNYSSELNVNALLLGDSALYLCASSLIEVDTQYFGPGTRLTVL.

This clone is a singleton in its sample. DNA for the CDR3: TGTGCCAGCAGTCCCACGACAGGGGCGCCCCCAGATACGCAGTATTTT. It specifies CASSPTTGAPPDTQYF. The chain has TRBV28 and TRBJ2-3; 8 bases align to TRBD1. With 5 bases clipped from V and 4 bases from J, the junction kept 11 bases outside the gene matches. This CDR3 is built from 16 residues. From germline, CDR1 is MDHEN and CDR2 SYDVKM.

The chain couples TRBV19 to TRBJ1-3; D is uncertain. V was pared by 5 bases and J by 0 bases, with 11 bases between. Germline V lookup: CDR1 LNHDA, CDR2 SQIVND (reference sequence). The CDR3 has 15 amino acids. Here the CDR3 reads CASSEGLHSGNTIYF. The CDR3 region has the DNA TGTGCCAGTAGTGAAGGACTACACTCTGGAAACACCATATATTTT.

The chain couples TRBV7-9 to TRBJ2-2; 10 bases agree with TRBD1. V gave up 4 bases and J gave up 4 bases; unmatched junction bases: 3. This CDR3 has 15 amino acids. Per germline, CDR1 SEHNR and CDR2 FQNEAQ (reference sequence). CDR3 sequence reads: CASSWDRGSTGELFF. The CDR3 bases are TGTGCCAGCAGCTGGGACAGGGGTAGCACCGGGGAGCTGTTTTTT.

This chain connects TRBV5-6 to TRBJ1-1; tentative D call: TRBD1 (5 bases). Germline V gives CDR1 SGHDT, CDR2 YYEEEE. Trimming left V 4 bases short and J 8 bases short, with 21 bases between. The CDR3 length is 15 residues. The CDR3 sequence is CASSGGVGVLEEAFF. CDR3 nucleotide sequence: TGTGCCAGCAGCGGAGGGGTTGGAGTCCTAGAAGAAGCTTTCTTT.

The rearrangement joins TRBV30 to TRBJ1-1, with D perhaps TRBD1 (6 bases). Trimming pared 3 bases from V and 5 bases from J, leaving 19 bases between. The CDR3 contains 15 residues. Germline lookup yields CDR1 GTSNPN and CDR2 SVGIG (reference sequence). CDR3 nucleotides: TGTGCCTGGAGAGAGCAGGGGCAGGGCCATACTGAAGCTTTCTTT. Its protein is CAWREQGQGHTEAFF. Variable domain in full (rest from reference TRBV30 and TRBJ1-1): SQTIHQWPATLVQPVGSPLSLECTVEGTSNPNLYWYRQAAGRGLQLLFYSVGIGQISSEVPQNLSASRPQDRQFILSSKKLLLSDSGFYLCAWREQGQGHTEAFFGQGTRLTVV.

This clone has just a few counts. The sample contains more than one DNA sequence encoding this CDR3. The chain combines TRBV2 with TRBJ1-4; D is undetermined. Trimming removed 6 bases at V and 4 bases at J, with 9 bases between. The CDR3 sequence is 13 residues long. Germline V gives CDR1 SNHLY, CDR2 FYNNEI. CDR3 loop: CASRGGLNEKLFF. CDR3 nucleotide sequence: TGTGCCAGCAGGGGAGGCCTTAATGAAAAACTGTTTTTT.

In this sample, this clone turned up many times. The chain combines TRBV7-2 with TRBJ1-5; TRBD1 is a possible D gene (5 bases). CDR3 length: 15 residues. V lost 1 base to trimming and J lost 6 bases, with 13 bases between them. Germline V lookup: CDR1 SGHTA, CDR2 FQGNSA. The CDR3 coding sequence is TGTGCCAGCAGCTTAGGAGTCAGGGAAAGTCAGCCCCAGCATTTT. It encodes CASSLGVRESQPQHF.

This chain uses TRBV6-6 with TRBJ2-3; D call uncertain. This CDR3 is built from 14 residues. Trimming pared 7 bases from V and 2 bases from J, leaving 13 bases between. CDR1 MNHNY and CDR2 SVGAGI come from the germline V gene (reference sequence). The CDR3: CASTETDSTDTQYF. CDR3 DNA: TGTGCCAGCACCGAGACTGACTCCACAGATACGCAGTATTTT.

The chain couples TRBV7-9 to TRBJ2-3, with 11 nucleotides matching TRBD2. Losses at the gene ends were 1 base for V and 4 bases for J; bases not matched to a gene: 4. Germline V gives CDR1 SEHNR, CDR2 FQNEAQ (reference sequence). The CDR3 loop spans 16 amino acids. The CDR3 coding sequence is TGTGCCAGCAGCTTAGGGACTAGCGGGTCGCCAGATACGCAGTATTTT. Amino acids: CASSLGTSGSPDTQYF.

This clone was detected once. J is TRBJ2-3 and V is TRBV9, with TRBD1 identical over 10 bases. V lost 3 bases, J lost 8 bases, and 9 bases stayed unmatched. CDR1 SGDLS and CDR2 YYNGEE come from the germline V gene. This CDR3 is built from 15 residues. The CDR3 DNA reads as TGTGCCAGCAGCGGGGGACAGGGGAATTGGGGTACGCAGTATTTT. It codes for CASSGGQGNWGTQYF. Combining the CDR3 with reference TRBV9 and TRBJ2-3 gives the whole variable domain DSGVTQTPKHLITATGQRVTLRCSPRSGDLSVYWYQQSLDQGLQFLIQYYNGEERAKGNILERFSAQQFPDLHSELNLSSLELGDSALYFCASSGGQGNWGTQYFGPGTRLTVL.

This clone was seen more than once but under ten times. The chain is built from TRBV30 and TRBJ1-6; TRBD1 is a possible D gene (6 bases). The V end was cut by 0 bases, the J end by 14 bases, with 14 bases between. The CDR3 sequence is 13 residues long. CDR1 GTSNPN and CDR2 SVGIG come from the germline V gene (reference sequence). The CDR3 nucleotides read TGTGCCTGGAGTGTAGTCAGGGGCAGAACCCTCCACTTT. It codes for CAWSVVRGRTLHF.

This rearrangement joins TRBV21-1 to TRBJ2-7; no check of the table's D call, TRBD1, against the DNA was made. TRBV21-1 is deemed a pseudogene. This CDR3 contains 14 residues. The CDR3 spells CASSKTGVSYEQYF. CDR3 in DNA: TGTGCCAGCAGCAAAACAGGGGTCTCCTACGAGCAGTACTTC.

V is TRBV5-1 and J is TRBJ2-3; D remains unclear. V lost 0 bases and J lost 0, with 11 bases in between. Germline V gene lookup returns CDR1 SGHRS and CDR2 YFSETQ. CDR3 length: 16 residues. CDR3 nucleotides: TGCGCCAGCAGCTTGGGACTTTCCTCTAGCACAGATACGCAGTATTTT. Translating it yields CASSLGLSSSTDTQYF.

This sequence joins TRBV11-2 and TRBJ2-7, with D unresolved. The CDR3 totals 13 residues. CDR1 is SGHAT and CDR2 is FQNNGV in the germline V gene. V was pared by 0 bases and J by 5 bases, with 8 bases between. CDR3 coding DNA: TGTGCCAGCAGCTTAGATACGAGGCACGAGCAGTACTTC. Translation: CASSLDTRHEQYF. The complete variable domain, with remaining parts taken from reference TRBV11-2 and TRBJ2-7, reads EAGVAQSPRYKIIEKRQSVAFWCNPISGHATLYWYQQILGQGPKLLIQFQNNGVVDDSQLPKDRFSAERLKGVDSTLKIQPAKLEDSAVYLCASSLDTRHEQYFGPGTRLTVT.

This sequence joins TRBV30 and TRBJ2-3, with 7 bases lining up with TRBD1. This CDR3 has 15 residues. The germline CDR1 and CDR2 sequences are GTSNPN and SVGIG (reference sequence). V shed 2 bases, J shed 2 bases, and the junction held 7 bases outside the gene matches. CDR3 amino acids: CAWSTGDSATDTQYF. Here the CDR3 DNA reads TGTGCCTGGAGTACCGGGGACAGTGCCACAGATACGCAGTATTTT.

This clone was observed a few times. The CDR3: CASSQGRDLSLDEQFF. The CDR3 DNA follows: TGCGCCAGCAGCCAAGGGCGGGACCTTAGCCTCGATGAGCAGTTCTTC. This sequence joins TRBV4-3 and TRBJ2-1; D possibly corresponds to TRBD2 (6 bases). Looked up from germline, CDR1 is LGHNA and CDR2 is YSLEER. CDR3 length equals 16 residues. V lost 1 base to trimming and J lost 8 bases, with 18 bases between them.

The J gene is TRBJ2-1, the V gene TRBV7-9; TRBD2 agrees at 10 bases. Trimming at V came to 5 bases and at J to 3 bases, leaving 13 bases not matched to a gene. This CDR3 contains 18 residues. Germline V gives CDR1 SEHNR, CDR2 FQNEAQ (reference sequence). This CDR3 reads CASSPQIIAGGFYNEQFF. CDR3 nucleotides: TGTGCCAGCAGCCCTCAGATTATAGCGGGGGGATTCTACAATGAGCAGTTCTTC. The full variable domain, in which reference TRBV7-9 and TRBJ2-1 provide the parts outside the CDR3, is DTGVSQNPRHKITKRGQNVTFRCDPISEHNRLYWYRQTLGQGPEFLTYFQNEAQLEKSRLLSDRFSAERPKGSFSTLEIQRTEQGDSAMYLCASSPQIIAGGFYNEQFFGPGTRLTVL.

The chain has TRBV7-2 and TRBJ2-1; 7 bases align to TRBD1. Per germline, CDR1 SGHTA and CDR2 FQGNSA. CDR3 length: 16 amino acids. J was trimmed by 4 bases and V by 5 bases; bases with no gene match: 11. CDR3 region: CASSLPRGGTYNEQFF. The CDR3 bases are TGTGCCAGCAGCCTACCCAGAGGGGGCACATACAATGAGCAGTTCTTC.

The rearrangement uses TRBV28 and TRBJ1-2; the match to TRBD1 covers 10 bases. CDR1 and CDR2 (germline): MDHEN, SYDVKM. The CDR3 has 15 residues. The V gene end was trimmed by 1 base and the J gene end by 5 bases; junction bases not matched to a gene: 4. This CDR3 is CASSLYDRGLYGYTF. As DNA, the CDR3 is TGTGCCAGCAGTTTATACGACAGGGGGCTATATGGCTACACCTTC.

The CDR3 loop is CASSLGDNSYEQYF. The CDR3 DNA sequence: TGCGCCAGCAGCTTGGGGGACAACTCCTACGAGCAGTACTTC. This chain links TRBV5-1 with TRBJ2-7; D may be TRBD1 (6 bases). There are 14 residues in the CDR3. The V gene's germline CDR1 is SGHRS and CDR2 YFSETQ. V lost 0 bases, J lost 0 bases, and 7 bases lay in between. The full variable domain, its missing parts supplied by reference TRBV5-1 and TRBJ2-7, is KAGVTQTPRYLIKTRGQQVTLSCSPISGHRSVSWYQQTPGQGLQFLFEYFSETQRNKGNFPGRFSGRQFSNSRSEMNVSTLELGDSALYLCASSLGDNSYEQYFGPGTRLTVT.

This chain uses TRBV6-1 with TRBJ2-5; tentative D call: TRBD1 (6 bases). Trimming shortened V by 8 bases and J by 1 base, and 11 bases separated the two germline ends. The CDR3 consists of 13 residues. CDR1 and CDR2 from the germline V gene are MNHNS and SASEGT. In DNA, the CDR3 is TGTGCCAGCGGACAGCTCTCCCAAGAGACCCAGTACTTC. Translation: CASGQLSQETQYF.

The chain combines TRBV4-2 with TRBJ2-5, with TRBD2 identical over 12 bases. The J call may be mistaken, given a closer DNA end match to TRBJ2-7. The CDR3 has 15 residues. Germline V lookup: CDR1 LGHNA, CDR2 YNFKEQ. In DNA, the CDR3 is TGTGCCAGCAGCCCATCTAGCGGGGGGGCCGACGAGCAGTACTTC. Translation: CASSPSSGGADEQYF.

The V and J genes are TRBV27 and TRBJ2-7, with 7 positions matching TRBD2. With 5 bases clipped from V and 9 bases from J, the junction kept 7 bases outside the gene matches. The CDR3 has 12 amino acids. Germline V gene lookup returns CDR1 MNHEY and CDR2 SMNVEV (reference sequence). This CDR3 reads CASSHPAGWQYF. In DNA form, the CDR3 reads TGTGCCAGCAGTCACCCAGCGGGGTGGCAGTACTTC.